Detailed here is one T cell receptor (beta chain). Its antigen is unidentified. Some clones are missing from TCRdb's copy, which holds only in-frame ones; the method was immunoSEQ multiplex PCR. The table has over 15,000 clones, more than 75% seen once. This sample was included in a study of chemoradiotherapy in HPV16-positive cancers. Overall study context: Candidate HPV-specific T-cell clones and common TCR motifs came from functional assays in two HPV16-positive patients.

Germline V gene sequence: CDR1 GTSNPN, CDR2 SVGIG (reference sequence). The CDR3 totals 12 residues. V lost 1 base and J lost 12, with 15 bases in between. Study results and caveats: In HPV16-positive patients, HPV-responsive T-cell expansion tracked better recurrence-free survival. Candidate HPV-specific clones and E7-related TCR motifs grew in tumor during treatment.

The source of this sequence is a human donor with HPV-associated anogenital cancer. The gene calls are TRBV30 and TRBJ1-2; a possible D gene is TRBD1 (5 bases). This specimen was collected from a patient who underwent chemoradiotherapy. CDR3 DNA: TGTGCCTGGAGTGGTGGGAGGGGCCTTGACACCTTC. It translates to CAWSGGRGLDTF. Full variable domain (missing parts from reference TRBV30 and TRBJ1-2): SQTIHQWPATLVQPVGSPLSLECTVEGTSNPNLYWYRQAAGRGLQLLFYSVGIGQISSEVPQNLSASRPQDRQFILSSKKLLLSDSGFYLCAWSGGRGLDTFGSGTRLTVV.